These 14 T cell receptor beta chains were sequenced from one sample in a study of blood T cell repertoires in COVID-19 (dated by TCRdb to 2018 to 2020). The library was made by the immunoSEQ multiplex PCR assay. Entries here come from immuneACCESS through TCRdb and include only in-frame sequences with V and J called. Some clones fail to appear in such tables; in the studies checked, an unresolved V gene covers under half of the shortfall, and the cause of the remainder is unknown. The sample table lists a few hundred thousand clones, around 84% of them with a count of one. The ten largest clones add up to 8.5% to 12% of the sample. Sequencing was performed on PBMCs or T cells enriched from blood (not recorded which). These receptors all stem from a woman aged 18-29 years who had recovered from COVID-19.

This clone has only one observation. The CDR3 is CASISDGYGTIYF. The DNA of the CDR3 is TGTGCCAGCATCTCCGACGGATACGGGACCATATATTTT. The chain has TRBV12-3 or TRBV12-4 and TRBJ1-3; D remains unclear. The germline V and J ends were trimmed by 7 bases and 10 bases, with 17 bases remaining between them. CDR3 size: 13 residues.

The chain has TRBV27 and TRBJ1-2, with 8 positions matching TRBD1. Germline V gene lookup returns CDR1 MNHEY and CDR2 SMNVEV (reference sequence). Trimming took 4 bases from V and 1 from J; bases not matched to a gene: 8. This CDR3 is 16 amino acids long. The CDR3: CASSSRGRGLNYGYTF. CDR3 in DNA: TGTGCCAGCAGTTCAAGGGGCAGGGGGCTTAACTATGGCTACACCTTC.

The chain uses TRBV4-1 and TRBJ1-1, with 8 bases matching TRBD1. The CDR3 runs to 15 residues. With 4 bases clipped from V and 1 base from J, the junction kept 5 bases outside the gene matches. Germline loops: CDR1 MGHRA, CDR2 YSYEKL. CDR3 in amino acids: CASSRGTGGNTEAFF. In nucleotides, the CDR3 is TGCGCCAGCAGCCGAGGGACAGGTGGGAACACTGAAGCTTTCTTT.

This chain uses TRBV5-4 with TRBJ2-4, with D perhaps TRBD2 (6 bases). Trimming pared 4 bases from V and 4 bases from J, leaving 15 bases between. The CDR3 totals 15 residues. CDR1 and CDR2 (germline): SGHNT, YYREEE (reference sequence). CDR3 sequence (DNA): TGTGCCAGCAGCGGAGGGGACGAGAAGAAAAACATTCAGTACTTC. Translated, it gives CASSGGDEKKNIQYF.

The chain joins TRBV6-5 to TRBJ1-1, with 8 bases matching TRBD1. Germline values: CDR1 MNHEY, CDR2 SVGAGI. J gave up 5 bases and V 6 bases, and 8 bases lay outside the gene matches. The CDR3 is made up of 14 amino acids. The CDR3 spells CASSHTGGNTEAFF. The CDR3 bases are TGTGCCAGCAGCCACACAGGGGGGAATACTGAAGCTTTCTTT.

The chain recombines TRBV30 with TRBJ2-7; the match to TRBD1 covers 9 bases. J lost 4 bases, V lost 7 bases, and 11 bases had no gene match. From germline, CDR1 is GTSNPN and CDR2 SVGIG (reference sequence). The CDR3 is 14 amino acids. CDR3 nucleotide sequence: TGTGCCTCTAAACCGGGACAGGGATCTTACGAGCAGTACTTC. Translated: CASKPGQGSYEQYF.

This chain connects TRBV7-9 to TRBJ1-2; D not certain. This CDR3 is 14 amino acids long. Germline V CDR1 and CDR2: SEHNR, FQNEAQ (reference sequence). The V end was cut by 3 bases, the J end by 0 bases, with 8 bases between. The CDR3: CASSFLSPNYGYTF. The DNA for the CDR3 is TGTGCCAGCAGCTTCCTTAGTCCTAACTATGGCTACACCTTC.

The table lists this clone with a count of one. The chain recombines TRBV7-9 with TRBJ2-3; D ambiguous. Germline V gives CDR1 SEHNR, CDR2 FQNEAQ (reference sequence). V was shortened by 5 bases and J by 6 bases, with 18 bases between the two germline ends. This CDR3 is built from 15 residues. CDR3 DNA sequence: TGTGCCAGCAGCCTAACCGGGTCCCTCTGGGATACGCAGTATTTT. This gives the protein CASSLTGSLWDTQYF. The full variable domain, completed using reference TRBV7-9 and TRBJ2-3, is DTGVSQNPRHKITKRGQNVTFRCDPISEHNRLYWYRQTLGQGPEFLTYFQNEAQLEKSRLLSDRFSAERPKGSFSTLEIQRTEQGDSAMYLCASSLTGSLWDTQYFGPGTRLTVL.

In the case of this clone: Other DNA sequences within the sample encode an identical CDR3. The V call is TRBV28, the J call TRBJ1-2; tentative D call: TRBD1 (5 bases). The CDR3 has 12 residues. V was shortened by 2 bases and J by 5 bases, with 6 bases between the two germline ends. From germline, CDR1 is MDHEN and CDR2 SYDVKM. The CDR3: CASSLQGYGYTF. Here the CDR3 DNA reads TGTGCCAGCAGTTTACAGGGATATGGCTACACCTTC.

This chain joins TRBV27 and TRBJ1-1; 7 bases line up with TRBD1. Germline V CDR1 and CDR2: MNHEY, SMNVEV (reference sequence). Trimming removed 6 bases from V and 0 bases from J; junction bases left unmatched: 7. This CDR3 comprises 15 residues. CDR3 region: CASRTWTGLNTEAFF. CDR3 DNA: TGTGCCAGCAGGACCTGGACAGGACTGAACACTGAAGCTTTCTTT.

The genes are TRBV5-1 and TRBJ2-5, with 9 bases identical to TRBD2. The J segment lost 2 bases and the V segment lost 6 bases, leaving 5 bases of the junction unmatched. CDR1 is SGHRS and CDR2 is YFSETQ in the germline V gene. The CDR3 is 14 amino acids. The CDR3 DNA is TGCGCCAGCACCGCGGGAGGGATTCAAGAGACCCAGTACTTC. It translates to CASTAGGIQETQYF.

The chain combines TRBV12-3 or TRBV12-4 with TRBJ1-3, with TRBD1 identical over 7 bases. Trimming cost V 8 bases and J 9 bases; bases outside gene matches: 10. The CDR3 is made up of 13 amino acids. CDR3 protein: CASEPQGSLTIYF. The CDR3 bases are TGTGCCAGCGAACCACAGGGGAGCCTCACCATATATTTT.

This clone was seen ten or more times. The chain recombines TRBV2 with TRBJ2-7; 9 bases map to TRBD1. V shed 4 bases and J 3 bases; nucleotides not matched to a gene: 4. Germline V lookup: CDR1 SNHLY, CDR2 FYNNEI. The CDR3 is 14 residues long. The CDR3 nucleotides read TGTGCCAGCAGTGGACAGGGGGGTATCTACGAGCAGTACTTC. Protein product: CASSGQGGIYEQYF.

V is TRBV3-1 (or the pseudogene TRBV3-2) and J is TRBJ2-7; 9 bases line up with TRBD1. The trim removed 5 bases at V and 2 bases at J, leaving 4 bases unmatched. Germline assignment: CDR1 LGHDT and CDR2 YNNKEL (reference sequence). The CDR3 consists of 14 residues. The DNA for the CDR3 is TGTGCCAGCAGCACGGGACAGGGTGCCTACGAGCAGTACTTC. The encoded protein is CASSTGQGAYEQYF.